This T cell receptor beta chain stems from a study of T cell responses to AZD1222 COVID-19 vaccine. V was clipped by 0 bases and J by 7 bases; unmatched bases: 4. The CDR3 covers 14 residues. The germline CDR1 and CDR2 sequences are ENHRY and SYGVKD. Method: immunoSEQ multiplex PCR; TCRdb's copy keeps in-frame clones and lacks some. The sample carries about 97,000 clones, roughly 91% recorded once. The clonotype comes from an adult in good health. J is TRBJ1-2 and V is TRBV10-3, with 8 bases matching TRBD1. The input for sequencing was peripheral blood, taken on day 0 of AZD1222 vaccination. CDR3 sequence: CAISESGRGLGYTF. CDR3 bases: TGTGCCATCAGTGAGTCGGGCAGGGGGCTTGGCTACACCTTC.